One sample yielded the 25 T cell receptor beta chains listed below, sequenced in a study of OX40 agonist ivuxolimab in advanced cancers. Library construction relied on the immunoSEQ multiplex PCR assay. What TCRdb holds here is the immuneACCESS table cut down to in-frame rearrangements. Part of the clones is not present; checked against another copy, under half of the missing clones reflect an unresolved V gene, and the others are unexplained. The sample table records tens of thousands of clones; around nine tenths of these occur just once. Clones ranked in the top ten supply 0.4% to 0.55% of the sample. The sample here was CD4+ or CD8+ T cells sorted from blood, taken in a trial of the OX40 agonist ivuxolimab. These receptors all come from an adult with an advanced solid tumor such as melanoma, head and neck, liver or kidney cancer.

The chain employs TRBV28 and TRBJ2-7; D not resolved. This CDR3 spans 11 amino acids. V gave up 4 bases and J gave up 4 bases, with 5 bases separating them. Germline values: CDR1 MDHEN, CDR2 SYDVKM. The CDR3 is CASSSGYEQYF. In nucleotides, the CDR3 is TGTGCCAGCAGTTCCGGATACGAGCAGTACTTC.

The CDR3 loop reads CASSELRGGLGETQYF. CDR3 DNA: TGTGCCAGCAGTGAGTTGCGGGGGGGCCTTGGGGAGACCCAGTACTTC. The chain recombines TRBV6-1 with TRBJ2-5; 9 bases are a match to TRBD2. V was pared by 3 bases and J by 5 bases, with 10 bases of the junction left unmatched. Germline V gene sequence: CDR1 MNHNS, CDR2 SASEGT. The CDR3 sequence is 16 residues long.

This chain joins TRBV2 and TRBJ2-2, with a tentative D call TRBD1 (6 bases). The V end was cut by 6 bases, the J end by 6 bases, with 17 bases between. The germline gives CDR1 SNHLY, CDR2 FYNNEI. The CDR3 has 15 residues. CDR3 nucleotide sequence: TGTGCCAGCAGACGCCGGGACACCGGCGCCGGGGAGCTGTTTTTT. As protein: CASRRRDTGAGELFF.

The chain has TRBV7-9 and TRBJ2-2; D is uncertain. With 0 bases removed from V and 1 base from J, the gap between germline ends came to 9 bases. The CDR3 spans 16 residues. Germline CDR1 reads SEHNR; CDR2 reads FQNEAQ (reference sequence). CDR3 sequence reads: CASSLASRRNTGELFF. The CDR3 DNA reads as TGTGCCAGCAGCTTAGCCTCCAGGAGGAACACCGGGGAGCTGTTTTTT.

The chain joins TRBV29-1 to TRBJ2-3; perhaps TRBD2 as D (5 bases). Between the trimmed V and J ends, which lost 6 bases and 4 bases, there was a span of 11 bases. Germline-derived CDR1 and CDR2 are SQVTM and ANQGSEA. The CDR3 contains 12 residues. In DNA form, the CDR3 reads TGCAGCGTGCGGACTGCGGCAGATACGCAGTATTTT. It translates to CSVRTAADTQYF.

V gene TRBV27 combines with J gene TRBJ2-5, with a possible D match to TRBD1 (6 bases). The CDR3 has 13 residues. With 7 bases removed from V and 1 base from J, the gap between germline ends came to 10 bases. Germline-derived CDR1 and CDR2 are MNHEY and SMNVEV (reference sequence). The chain's CDR3 is CASTDSFQETQYF. In nucleotides, the CDR3 is TGTGCCAGCACGGACAGCTTCCAAGAGACCCAGTACTTC.

In DNA, the CDR3 is TGTGCCAGCATCCCCACCGGTAGGCAGAATCAGCCCCAGCATTTT. Residues: CASIPTGRQNQPQHF. The genes are TRBV28 and TRBJ1-5, with D unclear. Germline V gene lookup returns CDR1 MDHEN and CDR2 SYDVKM. V gave up 7 bases and J gave up 4 bases, with 17 bases separating them. The CDR3 extends over 15 amino acids.

This clone showed up just a few times. This sequence joins TRBV18 and TRBJ1-2; D remains ambiguous. The CDR3 totals 14 residues. In germline, CDR1 is KGHSH, CDR2 LQKENI. V was cut by 0 bases and J by 1 base, with 6 bases left in between. CDR3 bases: TGTGCCAGCTCACCACCGCATCATAACTATGGCTACACCTTC. Translating gives CASSPPHHNYGYTF.

The V gene is TRBV7-9, the J gene TRBJ1-1; no firm D call. The V gene's germline CDR1 is SEHNR and CDR2 FQNEAQ (reference sequence). The CDR3 covers 15 residues. Trimming stripped 4 bases from V and 6 bases from J, with 18 bases between. The DNA of the CDR3 is TGTGCCAGCAGCTACGGAAGGGAATTTGAGGCTGAAGCTTTCTTT. It is translated as CASSYGREFEAEAFF.

The rearrangement links TRBV11-3 to TRBJ2-5; D not resolved. The CDR3 is 12 amino acids. The V end lost 4 bases, the J end lost 3 bases, and 6 bases lay between the germline ends. The germline CDR1 and CDR2 sequences are SGHNT and YENEEA. The CDR3 coding sequence is TGTGCCAGCAGCTCCAATGAAGAGACCCAGTACTTC. Translation gives CASSSNEETQYF.

For the CDR3, the DNA is TGTGCCAGCAGTTCGGACAGGGCCGGGGAGCTGTTTTTT. Translation: CASSSDRAGELFF. The chain carries TRBV6-4 and TRBJ2-2; 8 bases agree with TRBD1. Germline CDR1 MRHNA, CDR2 SNTAGT. CDR3 length equals 13 residues. V was pared by 5 bases and J by 6 bases, with 2 bases of the junction left unmatched.

The chain has TRBV30 and TRBJ2-1; 7 bases align to TRBD2. V lost 5 bases, J lost 7 bases, and 8 bases stayed unmatched. The CDR3 has 13 residues. Germline CDR1 is GTSNPN and CDR2 is SVGIG (reference sequence). This CDR3 is CAWQGLSYNEQFF. CDR3 DNA: TGTGCCTGGCAGGGACTAAGCTATAATGAGCAGTTCTTC.

The sample holds one count of this clone. The gene calls are TRBV3-1 (or the pseudogene TRBV3-2) and TRBJ1-4; D is undetermined. Germline V gene lookup returns CDR1 LGHDT and CDR2 YNNKEL (reference sequence). V lost 4 bases and J 16 bases, leaving 4 bases between the germline ends. This CDR3 is 8 amino acids long. In DNA form, the CDR3 reads TGTGCCAGCAGCCGACCGTTTTTT. It encodes CASSRPFF.

V gene TRBV2 combines with J gene TRBJ1-4, with 9 positions matching TRBD1. Germline V gene lookup returns CDR1 SNHLY and CDR2 FYNNEI. Trimming removed 4 bases from V and 8 bases from J; junction bases left unmatched: 8. CDR3 length equals 15 residues. CDR3 DNA sequence: TGTGCCAGCAGTGTATCCGGGACAGGGTGGGAAAAACTGTTTTTT. Its translation is CASSVSGTGWEKLFF. Full variable domain (remainder filled in from reference TRBV2 and TRBJ1-4): EPEVTQTPSHQVTQMGQEVILRCVPISNHLYFYWYRQILGQKVEFLVSFYNNEISEKSEIFDDQFSVERPDGSNFTLKIRSTKLEDSAMYFCASSVSGTGWEKLFFGSGTQLSVL.

The chain employs TRBV18 and TRBJ2-3, with 9 nucleotides matching TRBD2. Germline CDR1 and CDR2: KGHSH and LQKENI. This CDR3 is 15 amino acids long. V shed 3 bases, J shed 5 bases, and the junction held 6 bases outside the gene matches. In DNA, the CDR3 is TGTGCCAGCTCACCGACTAGCGGCGGGGGAGATACGCAGTATTTT. This gives the protein CASSPTSGGGDTQYF.

This sequence joins TRBV28 and TRBJ1-2, with a weak D call TRBD1 (5 bases). Looked up from germline, CDR1 is MDHEN and CDR2 is SYDVKM. CDR3 length: 15 amino acids. With 6 bases removed from V and 7 bases from J, the gap between germline ends came to 21 bases. The CDR3 sequence is CASRINGATRGGYTF. The CDR3 DNA is TGTGCCAGCAGAATCAACGGGGCTACGCGGGGTGGCTACACCTTC.

This clone was seen once. This sequence joins TRBV10-3 and TRBJ2-5; D call uncertain. Trimming shortened V by 10 bases and J by 4 bases, and 13 bases separated the two germline ends. Germline V gene sequence: CDR1 ENHRY, CDR2 SYGVKD. CDR3 length equals 12 residues. This chain's CDR3 is CATKALGETQYF. The CDR3 DNA reads TGTGCCACCAAGGCTCTGGGAGAGACCCAGTACTTC.

The rearrangement links TRBV11-3 to TRBJ2-7, with D possibly being TRBD2 (6 bases). The CDR3 runs to 14 residues. The germline gives CDR1 SGHNT, CDR2 YENEEA. The germline V and J ends were trimmed by 3 bases and 6 bases, with 15 bases remaining between them. CDR3 nucleotides: TGTGCCAGCAGCTTGTCGGGAGAAAGTACCGAGCAGTACTTC. Translated, it gives CASSLSGESTEQYF.

The chain recombines TRBV6-5 with TRBJ2-7; TRBD1 matches at 9 bases. Germline V gene lookup returns CDR1 MNHEY and CDR2 SVGAGI. The CDR3 is 15 amino acids. J was trimmed by 3 bases and V by 2 bases; bases with no gene match: 5. The CDR3 sequence is CASSYGQGRFYEQYF. The CDR3 DNA sequence: TGTGCCAGCAGTTACGGACAGGGGCGCTTCTACGAGCAGTACTTC.

The chain combines TRBV5-4 with TRBJ2-7, with D perhaps given as TRBD1 or TRBD2 (6 bases each). The length of the CDR3 is 13 residues. Trimming removed 0 bases from V and 7 bases from J, with 11 bases in between. Germline assignment: CDR1 SGHNT and CDR2 YYREEE (reference sequence). The CDR3 DNA is TGTGCCAGCAGCTTGGCCGGGGGCGCGGAGCAGTACTTC. It translates to CASSLAGGAEQYF.

The V and J genes are TRBV28 and TRBJ2-4; no clear D gene. Germline loops: CDR1 MDHEN, CDR2 SYDVKM. This CDR3 spans 11 amino acids. V lost 2 bases, J lost 13 bases, and 9 bases lay in between. The CDR3 region has the DNA TGTGCCAGCAGTTTAATGGGGAAACAGTACTTC. Residues: CASSLMGKQYF.

This chain joins TRBV30 and TRBJ1-6; weak D call: TRBD1 (6 bases). The V gene lost 0 bases and the J gene lost 6 bases, with 12 bases spanning the gap. The CDR3 has 15 residues. Per germline, CDR1 GTSNPN and CDR2 SVGIG (reference sequence). The CDR3 region has the DNA TGTGCCTGGAGTGTACGGGTAGGGGGTAATTCACCCCTCCACTTT. It translates to CAWSVRVGGNSPLHF. Using reference TRBV30 and TRBJ1-6 for the parts outside the CDR3, the full variable domain is SQTIHQWPATLVQPVGSPLSLECTVEGTSNPNLYWYRQAAGRGLQLLFYSVGIGQISSEVPQNLSASRPQDRQFILSSKKLLLSDSGFYLCAWSVRVGGNSPLHFGNGTRLTVT.

The rearrangement uses TRBV7-9 and TRBJ2-1; 12 nucleotides align to TRBD1. Germline-derived CDR1 and CDR2 are SEHNR and FQNEAQ (reference sequence). This CDR3 spans 18 amino acids. The trim removed 0 bases at V and 7 bases at J, leaving 10 bases unmatched. The CDR3 here is CASSLANSGTGGSNEQFF. In DNA form, the CDR3 reads TGTGCCAGCAGCTTAGCGAACTCCGGGACAGGGGGCTCGAATGAGCAGTTCTTC.

The chain employs TRBV7-2 and TRBJ2-5; D is possibly TRBD2 (6 bases). With the DNA end fitting TRBJ2-7 better, the J assignment may be wrong. The length of the CDR3 is 14 residues. CDR1 and CDR2 from the germline V gene are SGHTA and FQGNSA. The CDR3 here is CASSPRRANYEQYF. As DNA, the CDR3 is TGTGCCAGCAGCCCAAGGAGGGCGAACTACGAGCAGTACTTC.

This clone showed up just a few times. This chain links TRBV7-9 with TRBJ1-1; 7 nucleotides align to TRBD1. V lost 5 bases to trimming and J lost 1 base; unmatched junction nucleotides: 10. In germline, CDR1 is SEHNR, CDR2 FQNEAQ (reference sequence). This CDR3 has 16 amino acids. The CDR3, as DNA: TGTGCCAGCAGCCAGGCCGGGGCAGGGGGGAACACTGAAGCTTTCTTT. Its translation: CASSQAGAGGNTEAFF.